This T cell receptor beta chain was observed in a study of cytomegalovirus exposure and HLA in healthy donors. General observations from the study: CMV antigen specificity of three CMV-associated chains was confirmed in vitro.

PCR employed 60 Vbeta and 13 Jbeta primers. The repertoire was sequenced with immunoSEQ multiplex PCR; TCRdb's copy has only in-frame clones and lacks some. The sample lists some 110,000 clones; 60% to 85% were seen once. Notes on this clone: Its antigen is not known.

The length of the CDR3 is 17 residues. The V gene end was trimmed by 5 bases and the J gene end by 0 bases; junction bases not matched to a gene: 3. Germline V gives CDR1 SGHVS, CDR2 FQNEAQ. This TCR was sampled from a man between 45 and 60 years old in good health and CMV-seropositive. Input material: PBMCs. The chain has TRBV7-8 and TRBJ2-2, with 13 nucleotides matching TRBD2. CDR3 DNA sequence: TGTGCCAGCAGCACTGGGACTAGCGGGACGAACACCGGGGAGCTGTTTTTT. Amino acids: CASSTGTSGTNTGELFF.